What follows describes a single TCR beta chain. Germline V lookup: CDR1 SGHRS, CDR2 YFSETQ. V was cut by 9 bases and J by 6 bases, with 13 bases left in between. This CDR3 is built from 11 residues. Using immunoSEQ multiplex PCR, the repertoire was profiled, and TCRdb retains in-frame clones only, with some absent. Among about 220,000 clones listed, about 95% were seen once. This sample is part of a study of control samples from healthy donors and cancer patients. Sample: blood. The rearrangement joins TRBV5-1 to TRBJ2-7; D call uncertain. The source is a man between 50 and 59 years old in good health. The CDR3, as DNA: TGCGCCACTAATGAGACATCCGAGCAGTACGTC. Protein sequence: CATNETSEQYV.